This TCR beta chain was sequenced for a study of cytomegalovirus exposure and HLA in healthy donors (dated by TCRdb to between 2016 and 2019). With respect to the entire study: An earlier analysis of more than 550 of the donors reported 250 to 350 Gb of sequence data and 95 million to 130 million unique TCR beta sequences obtained from about 180 million T cells. HLA typing covered class I and class II loci at four-digit resolution. The study was designed to test whether signatures of past pathogen exposure could be identified by cataloging public T cell receptors. Approximately 310 gigabases of sequencing data and around 80 million unique TCR sequences made up an early release that covered 640 HLA-typed donors. Donor age, sex, ethnicity and CMV serostatus were compiled together with the repertoire data. Among 398 genotyped donors of the cohort, an average of roughly 230,000 unique TCR beta nucleotide sequences was sequenced per donor, of which 15% to 20% were non-productive. Besides the first cohort of roughly 700 subjects, a separate validation cohort made up of 120 different subjects was used. Every repertoire in the discovery cohort had been generated on one and the same sequencing platform. Typing coverage varied by locus: about 620-630 donors for A, B, C, DRB1 and DQB1; roughly 500 for DQA1; about 570 for DPA1; 450 to 480 for DPB1. To study patterns of TCR occurrence, a later analysis re-analyzed previously published TCR beta repertoires from more than 550 donors and added high-resolution HLA genotyping. Genome-wide SNP genotypes for about 65% of the roughly 700 donors were used in a later genetic analysis, which treated that subset as a discovery cohort. To predict cytomegalovirus infection status, the study brought together high-throughput TCR immunosequencing, statistical association of individual TCRs with disease status, and machine learning. The genetic ancestry cluster associated with self-reported Caucasian donors included over 65% of the roughly 380 genotyped donors. Rather than drawing on any new phenotypic data, the later analysis identified candidate immune exposures from TCR beta sequences and the way those sequences occurred across donors. Because of strong linkage in the cohort, a handful of DR-DQ haplotypes were treated as single units for association and clustering. The study used immunosequencing to profile the T cell repertoires of 600 to 850 subjects and linked those repertoires to cytomegalovirus serostatus. In an earlier analysis of roughly 580 of the donors, high-throughput TCR beta sequencing was used to judge whether each TCR beta V gene segment behaved as functional or pseudogenic.

The investigation overall reported the following: A further reported finding was that TCR beta sequences accurately predicted the HLA-A and HLA-B alleles for most subjects in the first cohort. CMV serostatus was the only immune exposure information available for the cohort. In a later genetic analysis, a missense DCLRE1C variant was associated with V-gene and J-gene trimming of TCR beta chains, and the association was replicated in an independent cohort. Some IMGT-functional V segments, including TRBV6-2 and TRBV6-3, could not be told apart with the 87-base-pair reads, so those segments were excluded. A cluster of highly shared sequence variants was judged likely to be a technical artifact of the sequencing pipeline. In an earlier analysis of roughly 500 of the donors, most TCR beta V segments appeared in productive rearrangements about 87% or about 30% of the time, broadly matching IMGT annotations. Roughly uniform sequencing depth across donors was assumed in presence/absence analyses, although this assumption may not hold. In a later analysis, HLA-associated TCR beta chains showed more clonal expansion and lower generation probabilities than non-associated chains that were equally common. In vitro tests confirmed that a few of the cytomegalovirus-associated TCR beta chains recognize cytomegalovirus antigens. When HLA alleles, especially DR and DQ, strongly co-occurred, TCR associations were difficult to assign to individual alleles. The classifier was reported to diagnose cytomegalovirus status with high specificity and sensitivity in both the original cohort and the validation cohort. In a later genetic analysis, fewer N-insertions in productive TCRs were reported among donors in an Asian-associated ancestry cluster than the roughly 700-donor mean. Correlated functional status among segregating V segments might reflect linkage disequilibrium, but an unknown experimental factor could not be ruled out. Most TCR sequences were seen in very few donors, while some public TCRs were found in many individuals. This cohort had only TCR beta chains sequenced, and the lack of alpha or paired-chain data limited which features could be detected. Because HLA typing was missing for some donors at each locus, association tests included only the typed subset. Specific HLA alleles were associated with 15,000 to 20,000 TCR beta sequences at a false discovery rate of 0.05 in a later analysis. The study listed around 160 TCR beta chains as associated with cytomegalovirus. According to a later analysis, TCR association rates differed among HLA loci, with DRB1 alleles showing the most associated TCRs and HLA-C alleles showing the fewest. The authors suggested that the approach could potentially be generalized to other disease states and immunological phenotypes. Over 15 rarely observed V segments, including chromosome 9 orphons, were excluded from the earlier analysis of approximately 500 of the donors because counts were too low. In a later analysis, several top co-occurrence clusters were reported to appear linked to parvovirus B19, influenza, CMV and Epstein-Barr virus. According to a later analysis, most CMV-associated TCR beta chains appeared to be HLA-restricted, and the HLA associations seemed to be driven largely by CMV exposure.

The cohort comprised 550 to 700 healthy bone marrow donors. All cohort members were sampled while nominally healthy, although unrecorded immune exposures were likely present. The donor tested CMV seropositive and was one of the 289 seropositive cohort members. Each donor provided a peripheral blood sample, and peripheral blood mononuclear cells were used for TCR beta sequencing. Genomic DNA extraction from the blood cell samples was performed with the Qiagen DNeasy Blood Extraction Kit. CDR1 and CDR2, per the germline V gene, are SGHVS and FNYEAQ. V has 1 base trimmed and J has 4 bases trimmed; junction bases matching no gene number 4. The CDR3 measures 15 amino acids from cysteine to phenylalanine. The CDR3 DNA has 45 bases and is translated from base 1. Libraries came from the immunoSEQ multiplex PCR assay. For the multiplex PCR, a mixture combining 60 forward primers for TCR Vbeta segments and 13 reverse primers for TCR Jbeta segments was used. The CDR3 region of rearranged TCR beta genes was amplified from genomic DNA with a multiplex PCR assay. The Illumina HiSeq System was used to sequence the amplified TCR beta libraries as 87-base-pair reads. The original methods were these. Across the 666 repertoires, a later analysis counted tens of millions of unique TCR beta chains, roughly 11 million of which were shared by at least two donors. A nearest-neighbor algorithm error-corrected the raw reads and collapsed the reads into unique sequences, merging closely related sequences to remove PCR and sequencing errors. Alignment of CDR3 sequences to IMGT reference sequences was used to assign V, D and J gene segments. For a sequence to be retained, a match of at least six nucleotides was required to both a V gene segment and a J gene segment. Rearrangements were called productive when the CDR3 lacked stop codons and stayed in frame with V and J; all others were non-productive. CDR3 was defined by IMGT convention, running from the second conserved V-encoded cysteine to the conserved J-encoded phenylalanine. The earlier analysis of 450 to 750 of the donors excluded any sequence lacking an unambiguous match to a single V gene segment. In an earlier analysis of 587 of the donors, V segments were called functional above 56.7% productive rearrangements and were called segregating when the between-donor standard deviation exceeded 5%. To diagnose cytomegalovirus status from the catalog of TCR beta chain sequences, a statistical classification framework was built. In a later analysis, TCR nucleotide sequences were compared against IMGT/GENE-DB human TR gene sequences so that V and J genes could be assigned. Using the TCRdist pipeline, a later analysis assigned CDR3 sequences along with most-parsimonious VDJ recombination scenarios. In a later analysis, every TCR beta chain was defined by the combination of its CDR3 amino acid sequence and its V-gene family, and reads without a unique V-gene family were dropped. A later analysis removed several hundred highly shared, low-generation-probability nucleotide sequences to deal with suspected cross-contamination and a sequencing artifact. In a later analysis, a clonal expansion index was calculated for each public chain from normalized within-repertoire ranks of inferred template counts. In a later analysis, generation probabilities were computed using a VDJ recombination model fitted to out-of-frame rearrangements, and the results were checked against IGoR. In a later analysis, TCR-TCR, TCR-HLA and TCR-CMV co-occurrence was scored with hypergeometric tests, and a repertoire-size bias correction was applied to TCR pairs. False discovery rates were estimated in a later analysis by permuting HLA or CMV assignments 20 times. In a later analysis, co-occurring TCRs were grouped with DBSCAN, and TCRdist sequence similarity was added when clustering was performed within HLA-allele-positive subsets. Repertoires with fewer than 30,000 or more than 120,000 public chains, plus five repertoires with anomalous nucleotide sharing, were excluded from co-occurrence clustering. Drawn from immuneACCESS, this table holds only the in-frame rearrangements with V and J called that TCRdb kept. Clones are partly lost; checked studies trace under half to an unresolved V gene and leave the rest unexplained. D and trimming were read from the DNA, whereas the V and J calls and clone size are those reported in that table. Across this sample there are about 89,000 clones, with around 83% seen only once. Together, the top ten hold approximately 4% of the sample.

Remarks on this clone: Its antigen target is currently unknown. Base qualities are not recorded, but no much larger clone differs from it by a single base.

The V and J genes are TRBV7-6 and TRBJ1-2; TRBD1 lines up with 9 middle nucleotides. Sequencing was done on a sample of PBMCs. The source of this sequence is a female donor in good health and CMV-seropositive. The CDR3 here reads CASSLDRDRAYGYTF. The DNA sequence reads TGTGCCAGCAGCTTAGACCGGGACAGGGCCTATGGCTACACCTTC.